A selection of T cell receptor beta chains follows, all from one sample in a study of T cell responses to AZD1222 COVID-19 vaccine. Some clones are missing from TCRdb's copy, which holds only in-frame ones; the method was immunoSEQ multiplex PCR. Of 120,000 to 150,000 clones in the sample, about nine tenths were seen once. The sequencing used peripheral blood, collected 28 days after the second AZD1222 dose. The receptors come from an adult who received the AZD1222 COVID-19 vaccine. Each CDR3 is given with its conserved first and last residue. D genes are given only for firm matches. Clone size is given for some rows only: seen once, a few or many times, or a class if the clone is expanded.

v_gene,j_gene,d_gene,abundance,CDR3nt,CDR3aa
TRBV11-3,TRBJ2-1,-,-,TGTGCCAGCAGCTCTCGGGCGGGGAATGAGCAGTTCTTC,CASSSRAGNEQFF
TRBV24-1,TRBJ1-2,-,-,TGTGCCACCAGTGACAGCTATGGCTACACCTTC,CATSDSYGYTF
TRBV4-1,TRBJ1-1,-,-,TGCGCCAGCAGCCCAACTACGGGGTCGGGAACTGAAGCTTTCTTT,CASSPTTGSGTEAFF
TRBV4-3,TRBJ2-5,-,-,TGCGCCAGCAGCCAGAGACAGTACCAAGAGACCCAGTACTTC,CASSQRQYQETQYF
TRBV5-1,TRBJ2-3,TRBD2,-,TGCGCCAGCAAAGCGCTAGCGGGGGTCACAGATACGCAGTATTTT,CASKALAGVTDTQYF
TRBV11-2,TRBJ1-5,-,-,TGTGCCAGCAGCCCGACCTCGGTGGGGGGCAGCAATCAGCCCCAGCATTTT,CASSPTSVGGSNQPQHF
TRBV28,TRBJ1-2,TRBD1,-,TGTGCCAGCAGTTTTAGGACAGGGGTAGTCTATGGCTACACCTTC,CASSFRTGVVYGYTF
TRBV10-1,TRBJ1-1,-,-,TGCGCCAGCAGTGACCCTGGAGCAAGAGCTTTCTTT,CASSDPGARAFF
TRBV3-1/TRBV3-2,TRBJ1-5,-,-,TGTGCCAGCAGCCGTGGGGTTGTAGAGCCCCAGCATTTT,CASSRGVVEPQHF
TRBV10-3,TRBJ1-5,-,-,TGTGCCATCAGTGAGTCTGGGCTCAATCAGCCCCAGCATTTT,CAISESGLNQPQHF
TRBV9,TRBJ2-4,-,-,TGTGCCAGCAGCGTAGATTGGCGAGGGGACATTCAGTACTTC,CASSVDWRGDIQYF
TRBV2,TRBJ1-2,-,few,TGTGCCTCCCAAGGTCCATCGCCGACGGACTATGGCTACACCTTC,CASQGPSPTDYGYTF
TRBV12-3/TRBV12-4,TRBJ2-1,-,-,TGTGCCAGCAGTCCTGGGCTAGCCTCGTTCTTC,CASSPGLASFF
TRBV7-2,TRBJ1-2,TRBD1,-,TGTGCCAGCAGCATCACAGGGGGCGTTGTCGGCTACACCTTC,CASSITGGVVGYTF
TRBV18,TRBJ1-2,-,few,TGTGCCAGCTCACGGGCAGTAGCAACGATTGAAGGCTACACCTTC,CASSRAVATIEGYTF
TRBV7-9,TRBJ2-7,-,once,TGTGCCAGCAGCTTAGGGCGGTCAGGTACCTACGAGCAGTACTTC,CASSLGRSGTYEQYF
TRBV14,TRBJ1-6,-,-,TGTGCCAGCAGCCAATCTCGTTCTTCACCCCTCCACTTT,CASSQSRSSPLHF
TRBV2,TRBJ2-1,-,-,TGTGCCAGCAGGGGTGGAAGGGATAAGCAGTTCTTC,CASRGGRDKQFF
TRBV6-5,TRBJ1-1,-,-,TGTGCCAGCAGTCGCTCCGGGACCGCGAACACTGAAGCTTTCTTT,CASSRSGTANTEAFF
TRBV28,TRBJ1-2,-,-,TGTGCCAGCATCCGAGGGGCAGGGCTTAGTGGGGGCTACACCTTC,CASIRGAGLSGGYTF
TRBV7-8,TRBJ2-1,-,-,TGTGCCAGCAGCTTAGGGCGGACGGGTGAGCAGTTCTTC,CASSLGRTGEQFF
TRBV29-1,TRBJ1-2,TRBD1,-,TGCAGCGTTGAACGGGGGACAGGGGGAGGCTATGGCTACACCTTC,CSVERGTGGGYGYTF
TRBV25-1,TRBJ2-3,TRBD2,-,TGTGCCAGCAGTGGGACTAGCGACACAGATACGCAGTATTTT,CASSGTSDTDTQYF
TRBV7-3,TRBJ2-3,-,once,TGTGCCAGCAGCGCAAATCCTAATACAGATACGCAGTATTTT,CASSANPNTDTQYF